Listed below are T cell receptor beta chains from one sample, sequenced in a study of preoperative IRX-2 immunotherapy in early breast cancer. Data came from immunoSEQ multiplex PCR; TCRdb stores just in-frame clones and leaves some out. The data contain 35,000 to 40,000 clones, approximately 85% of them seen just once; the ten biggest clones take up about 1.5%. Sequencing used lymph node tissue, obtained after IRX-2 immunotherapy. These receptors originate from a human donor with breast cancer. CDR3s include the opening cysteine and the closing phenylalanine or tryptophan. The order of the fields is V gene, J gene, clone size, CDR3 length, D gene, CDR3 DNA, CDR3 protein. D genes are given only for firm matches. Some rows mark clone size as missing; the rest say once, few, many or name a class of expanded clone.

v_call: TRBV5-1
j_call: TRBJ1-2
clone_size: .
cdr3_length: 17
d_call: .
cdr3_nt: TGCGCCAGCAGCTTGGGCATCGTTGCGAGATATAACTATGGCTACACCTTC
cdr3_aa: CASSLGIVARYNYGYTF

v_call: TRBV10-2
j_call: TRBJ2-2
clone_size: .
cdr3_length: 14
d_call: TRBD1
cdr3_nt: TGCGCCTCAGGGGAGACAGGGACCACCGGGGAGCTGTTTTTT
cdr3_aa: CASGETGTTGELFF

v_call: TRBV7-5
j_call: TRBJ1-5
clone_size: .
cdr3_length: 15
d_call: .
cdr3_nt: TGTGCCAGCACCTTAATCCACAATAGCAATCAGCCCCAGCATTTT
cdr3_aa: CASTLIHNSNQPQHF

v_call: TRBV18
j_call: TRBJ1-1
clone_size: .
cdr3_length: 13
d_call: .
cdr3_nt: TGTGCCAGCTCACCACTCGGGAACACTGAAGCTTTCTTT
cdr3_aa: CASSPLGNTEAFF

v_call: TRBV11-3
j_call: TRBJ2-1
clone_size: .
cdr3_length: 16
d_call: .
cdr3_nt: TGTGCCAGCAGCTTCTCGGGTCTGGTCACCTACAATGAGCAGTTCTTC
cdr3_aa: CASSFSGLVTYNEQFF

v_call: TRBV11-3
j_call: TRBJ2-2
clone_size: few
cdr3_length: 15
d_call: .
cdr3_nt: TGTGCCAGCAGCTTAGACAGGATGAACACCGGGGAGCTGTTTTTT
cdr3_aa: CASSLDRMNTGELFF

v_call: TRBV6-8
j_call: TRBJ1-1
clone_size: .
cdr3_length: 12
d_call: .
cdr3_nt: TGTGCCAGCAGTTACTTGGGGGCTGAAGCTTTCTTT
cdr3_aa: CASSYLGAEAFF

v_call: TRBV29-1
j_call: TRBJ2-5
clone_size: .
cdr3_length: 12
d_call: .
cdr3_nt: TGCAGCGTTACACCGGGGGTTGAGACCCAGTACTTC
cdr3_aa: CSVTPGVETQYF

v_call: TRBV6-8
j_call: TRBJ1-2
clone_size: .
cdr3_length: 13
d_call: .
cdr3_nt: TGTGCCAGCAGTTATAGTAGGGTGGTCGGCTACACCTTC
cdr3_aa: CASSYSRVVGYTF

v_call: TRBV7-6
j_call: TRBJ1-4
clone_size: .
cdr3_length: 14
d_call: .
cdr3_nt: TGTGCCAGCAGCACCAGAACAACTAATGAAAAACTGTTTTTT
cdr3_aa: CASSTRTTNEKLFF

v_call: TRBV11-3
j_call: TRBJ2-1
clone_size: .
cdr3_length: 15
d_call: TRBD2
cdr3_nt: TGTGCCAGCAGCAGTCAGCGGGGGGGCCACAATGAGCAGTTCTTC
cdr3_aa: CASSSQRGGHNEQFF

v_call: TRBV23-1
j_call: TRBJ1-5
clone_size: .
cdr3_length: 19
d_call: .
cdr3_nt: TGCGCCAGCAGTCAAAATCGGGGACGGAAGAAAAATAGCAATCAGCCCCAGCATTTT
cdr3_aa: CASSQNRGRKKNSNQPQHF

v_call: TRBV11-3
j_call: TRBJ1-1
clone_size: .
cdr3_length: 14
d_call: .
cdr3_nt: TGTGCCAGCAGCTCCGGGTGGGGGGTCATCACCCCCTTATTT
cdr3_aa: CASSSGWGVITPLF

v_call: TRBV18
j_call: TRBJ2-3
clone_size: .
cdr3_length: 17
d_call: TRBD2
cdr3_nt: TGTGCCAGCTCACCACTCGCTAGCGGGGGATCCACAGATACGCAGTATTTT
cdr3_aa: CASSPLASGGSTDTQYF

v_call: TRBV11-3
j_call: TRBJ2-2
clone_size: .
cdr3_length: 17
d_call: TRBD1
cdr3_nt: TGTGCCAGCAGCTTTGAGGGTGTCGGACAGGGCACCGGGGAGCTGTTTTTT
cdr3_aa: CASSFEGVGQGTGELFF

v_call: TRBV19
j_call: TRBJ1-2
clone_size: .
cdr3_length: 14
d_call: .
cdr3_nt: TGTGCCAGTAGTCACGGGACGGTCGGCTATGGCTACACCTTC
cdr3_aa: CASSHGTVGYGYTF

v_call: TRBV6-8
j_call: TRBJ1-2
clone_size: few
cdr3_length: 13
d_call: .
cdr3_nt: TGTGCCAGCAGTGTTTCGGGGCCCTATGGCTACACCTTC
cdr3_aa: CASSVSGPYGYTF

v_call: TRBV19
j_call: TRBJ1-6
clone_size: .
cdr3_length: 16
d_call: TRBD1
cdr3_nt: TGTGCCAGTAGTCGCCGGAGGGGGACAGATAATTCACCCCTCCACTTT
cdr3_aa: CASSRRRGTDNSPLHF

v_call: TRBV28
j_call: TRBJ1-3
clone_size: .
cdr3_length: 15
d_call: TRBD1
cdr3_nt: TGTGCCAGCAGTCCCGGGGACAGAACCGGAAACACCATATATTTT
cdr3_aa: CASSPGDRTGNTIYF

v_call: TRBV10-3
j_call: TRBJ2-7
clone_size: .
cdr3_length: 12
d_call: .
cdr3_nt: TGTGCCATCAGTGAGTCGCATAACGAGCAGTACTTC
cdr3_aa: CAISESHNEQYF

v_call: TRBV7-4
j_call: TRBJ1-1
clone_size: once
cdr3_length: 14
d_call: .
cdr3_nt: TGTGCCAGCAGCCTGCAGATCATGAACACTGAAGCTTTCTTT
cdr3_aa: CASSLQIMNTEAFF

v_call: TRBV14
j_call: TRBJ1-1
clone_size: .
cdr3_length: 13
d_call: .
cdr3_nt: TGTGCCAGCAGCGAACAGATAAACACTGAAGCTTTCTTT
cdr3_aa: CASSEQINTEAFF

v_call: TRBV6-8
j_call: TRBJ2-7
clone_size: .
cdr3_length: 14
d_call: .
cdr3_nt: TGTGCCAGCAGTGAGCCGCCACGGAGGTACGAGCAGTACTTC
cdr3_aa: CASSEPPRRYEQYF

v_call: TRBV19
j_call: TRBJ2-6
clone_size: .
cdr3_length: 14
d_call: .
cdr3_nt: TGTGCCAGTAGTATGATCTCTGGGGCCAACGTCCTGACTTTC
cdr3_aa: CASSMISGANVLTF

v_call: TRBV19
j_call: TRBJ1-2
clone_size: .
cdr3_length: 13
d_call: .
cdr3_nt: TGTGCCAGTAGTATGCAGGGTAACTATGGCTACACCTTC
cdr3_aa: CASSMQGNYGYTF

v_call: TRBV25-1
j_call: TRBJ2-7
clone_size: .
cdr3_length: 12
d_call: .
cdr3_nt: TGTGCCAGCAGCGGAAGAGGACAGGAGCAGTACTTC
cdr3_aa: CASSGRGQEQYF

v_call: TRBV5-1
j_call: TRBJ2-2
clone_size: .
cdr3_length: 15
d_call: TRBD1
cdr3_nt: TGCGCCAGCAGCTTTCGACAGGGAAGTACCGGGGAGCTGTTTTTT
cdr3_aa: CASSFRQGSTGELFF

v_call: TRBV19
j_call: TRBJ1-5
clone_size: .
cdr3_length: 16
d_call: .
cdr3_nt: TGTGCCAGTAGTATATTTGGGTCCTCTAGCAATCAGCCCCAGCATTTT
cdr3_aa: CASSIFGSSSNQPQHF

v_call: TRBV11-3
j_call: TRBJ1-1
clone_size: .
cdr3_length: 14
d_call: .
cdr3_nt: TGTGCCAGCAGCACTACGGGTTTTGGGACTGAAGCTTTCTTT
cdr3_aa: CASSTTGFGTEAFF

v_call: TRBV10-2
j_call: TRBJ2-7
clone_size: .
cdr3_length: 15
d_call: TRBD2
cdr3_nt: TGCGCCAGCAGTTCCGGGACTAGCGCTTACTACGAGCAGTACTTC
cdr3_aa: CASSSGTSAYYEQYF

v_call: TRBV11-3
j_call: TRBJ2-2
clone_size: .
cdr3_length: 16
d_call: TRBD1
cdr3_nt: TGTGCCAGCAGCTTAGTAGGGGGCTCGAACACCGGGGAGCTGTTTTTT
cdr3_aa: CASSLVGGSNTGELFF

v_call: TRBV11-3
j_call: TRBJ2-7
clone_size: .
cdr3_length: 14
d_call: .
cdr3_nt: TGTGCCAGCAGCTTAATCGTGGGCTTTCAAAGGGTGTACTTC
cdr3_aa: CASSLIVGFQRVYF

v_call: TRBV15
j_call: TRBJ1-3
clone_size: few
cdr3_length: 16
d_call: .
cdr3_nt: TGTGCCCCAAGGGGTTCGGACGGAAGCTCTGGAAACACCATATATTTT
cdr3_aa: CAPRGSDGSSGNTIYF

v_call: TRBV10-2
j_call: TRBJ1-5
clone_size: .
cdr3_length: 14
d_call: TRBD1
cdr3_nt: TGCGCCACCGTCGACAGGGCCAACAATCAGCCCCAGCATTTT
cdr3_aa: CATVDRANNQPQHF

v_call: TRBV28
j_call: TRBJ2-1
clone_size: .
cdr3_length: 15
d_call: TRBD2
cdr3_nt: TGTGCCAGCAGTTTAGCAGCGGGGGGGCCCTATGAGCAGTTCTTC
cdr3_aa: CASSLAAGGPYEQFF

v_call: TRBV6-8
j_call: TRBJ1-1
clone_size: .
cdr3_length: 15
d_call: .
cdr3_nt: TGTGCCAGCAGTTACTCGACAGGTTTAAGTACTGAAGCTTTCTTT
cdr3_aa: CASSYSTGLSTEAFF

v_call: TRBV11-3
j_call: TRBJ2-7
clone_size: .
cdr3_length: 14
d_call: .
cdr3_nt: TGTGCCAGCAGCTTAGGAATTGCAGGCTACGAGCAGTACTTC
cdr3_aa: CASSLGIAGYEQYF

v_call: TRBV11-3
j_call: TRBJ1-4
clone_size: .
cdr3_length: 15
d_call: .
cdr3_nt: TGTGCCAGCAGCGGTTCCCTAAGGTCTAATGAAAAACTGTTTTTT
cdr3_aa: CASSGSLRSNEKLFF

v_call: TRBV5-1
j_call: TRBJ2-3
clone_size: .
cdr3_length: 16
d_call: TRBD2
cdr3_nt: TGCGCCAGCAGCTTGGGAGGACTAGCGGCCTCAGATACGCAGTATTTT
cdr3_aa: CASSLGGLAASDTQYF